These T cell receptor beta chains were read from a single sample in a study of T-cell reconstitution after alpha-beta-depleted transplantation in children. MiXCR, run by TCRdb on the PCR reads, gives a single entry per CDR3 protein. The sample consists of 350,000 to 500,000 distinct CDR3 sequences, over 40% of them appearing once. The material sequenced was PBMCs, taken before TCRalphabeta/CD19-depleted stem cell transplant. These receptors were taken from a girl aged 2 to 9 with aplastic anemia, due to receive a stem cell transplant. The conserved cysteine and the conserved F or W are not part of the CDR3 here. The order of the fields is CDR3 protein, J gene, CDR3 length, V gene.

cdr3_aa: ASRGAGEDTQY
j_call: TRBJ2-3
cdr3_length: 11
v_call: TRBV10-1

cdr3_aa: ASSSGLWDTEAF
j_call: TRBJ1-1
cdr3_length: 12
v_call: TRBV7-2

cdr3_aa: ASSPLEGGLETQY
j_call: TRBJ2-5
cdr3_length: 13
v_call: TRBV4-1

cdr3_aa: ASSPQGVRNEQY
j_call: TRBJ2-7
cdr3_length: 12
v_call: TRBV18

cdr3_aa: ASSLNRGRDGYEQY
j_call: TRBJ2-7
cdr3_length: 14
v_call: TRBV5-5

cdr3_aa: ASSPRQGVSNNEQF
j_call: TRBJ2-1
cdr3_length: 14
v_call: TRBV7-2

cdr3_aa: CARDSPGLIGTYEQY
j_call: TRBJ2-7
cdr3_length: 15
v_call: TRBV20-1

cdr3_aa: ASSFLGSEQY
j_call: TRBJ2-7
cdr3_length: 10
v_call: TRBV7-6

cdr3_aa: ASSAASGSQGHNEQF
j_call: TRBJ2-1
cdr3_length: 15
v_call: TRBV6-1

cdr3_aa: ASSPEAPDLQETQY
j_call: TRBJ2-5
cdr3_length: 14
v_call: TRBV28

cdr3_aa: AISVRGELF
j_call: TRBJ2-2
cdr3_length: 9
v_call: TRBV10-3

cdr3_aa: ASSPGTVQH
j_call: TRBJ1-5
cdr3_length: 9
v_call: TRBV19

cdr3_aa: ASSLGSTSGTYEQY
j_call: TRBJ2-7
cdr3_length: 14
v_call: TRBV5-1

cdr3_aa: ASSSTPGLSGNTIY
j_call: TRBJ1-3
cdr3_length: 14
v_call: TRBV7-8

cdr3_aa: SASRLARGNEQF
j_call: TRBJ2-1
cdr3_length: 12
v_call: TRBV20-1

cdr3_aa: ASTLWDGGFGGATDTQY
j_call: TRBJ2-3
cdr3_length: 17
v_call: TRBV11-2

cdr3_aa: SASGGAYEQY
j_call: TRBJ2-7
cdr3_length: 10
v_call: TRBV20-1

cdr3_aa: ASSSTGSEQY
j_call: TRBJ2-7
cdr3_length: 10
v_call: TRBV27

cdr3_aa: ASSPVPPRMEQY
j_call: TRBJ2-7
cdr3_length: 12
v_call: TRBV28

cdr3_aa: ASRRGQGSSGYEKLF
j_call: TRBJ1-4
cdr3_length: 15
v_call: TRBV6-1

cdr3_aa: ASSKLDQGGKTQY
j_call: TRBJ2-5
cdr3_length: 13
v_call: TRBV6-2/TRBV6-3

cdr3_aa: ASSNDREKDIQY
j_call: TRBJ2-4
cdr3_length: 12
v_call: TRBV5-1

cdr3_aa: ASSLWGGDTEAF
j_call: TRBJ1-1
cdr3_length: 12
v_call: TRBV27

cdr3_aa: ASTCKGPGYT
j_call: TRBJ1-2
cdr3_length: 10
v_call: TRBV21-1

cdr3_aa: ASSLNRGSLTDTQY
j_call: TRBJ2-3
cdr3_length: 14
v_call: TRBV5-1

cdr3_aa: ASSRSGPSSGNIQY
j_call: TRBJ2-4
cdr3_length: 14
v_call: TRBV18

cdr3_aa: ASIQRPSAGNEQY
j_call: TRBJ2-7
cdr3_length: 13
v_call: TRBV6-1